Reported below is one T cell receptor (beta chain). This CDR3 contains 18 residues. Germline CDR1 reads LGHNA; CDR2 reads YNFKEQ. Trimming removed 0 bases from V and 0 bases from J, with 15 bases in between. Sequenced by immunoSEQ multiplex PCR; TCRdb stores in-frame clones only, minus some. The data show about 79,000 clones, roughly 94% seen once. The sample comes from a study of OX40 agonist ivuxolimab in advanced cancers. Sequencing was performed on CD4+ or CD8+ T cells sorted from blood, taken in a trial of the OX40 agonist ivuxolimab. This clonotype was sampled from an adult with an advanced solid tumor such as melanoma, head and neck, liver or kidney cancer. This sequence joins TRBV4-2 and TRBJ2-1; D is uncertain. CDR3 region: CASSQDPVHSLSYNEQFF. CDR3 in DNA: TGTGCCAGCAGCCAAGACCCGGTCCATTCGCTCTCCTACAATGAGCAGTTCTTC.